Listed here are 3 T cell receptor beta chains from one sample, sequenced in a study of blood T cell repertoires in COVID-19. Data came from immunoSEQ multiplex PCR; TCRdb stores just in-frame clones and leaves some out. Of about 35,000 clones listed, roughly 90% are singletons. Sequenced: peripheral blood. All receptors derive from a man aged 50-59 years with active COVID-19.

The CDR3 region has the DNA TGTGCCAGCAGCCATACTAGCGGGGGGCCAGATACGCAGTATTTT. Translated: CASSHTSGGPDTQYF. The chain is built from TRBV7-3 and TRBJ2-3; TRBD2 aligns across 12 bases. Losses at the gene ends were 5 bases for V and 4 bases for J; bases not matched to a gene: 4. CDR1 and CDR2 (germline): SGHTA, FQGTGA. This CDR3 is 15 amino acids long.

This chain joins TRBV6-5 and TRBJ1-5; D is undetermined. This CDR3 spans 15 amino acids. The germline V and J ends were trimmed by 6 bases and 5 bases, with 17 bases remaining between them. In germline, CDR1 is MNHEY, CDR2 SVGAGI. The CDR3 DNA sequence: TGTGCCAGCAGCATCCATAGGAGCAGAGATCAGCCCCAGCATTTT. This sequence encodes CASSIHRSRDQPQHF.

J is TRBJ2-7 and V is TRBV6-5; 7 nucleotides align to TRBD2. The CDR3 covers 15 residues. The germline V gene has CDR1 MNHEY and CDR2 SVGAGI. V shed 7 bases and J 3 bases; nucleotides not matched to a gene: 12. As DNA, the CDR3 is TGTGCCAGCACCCCTCGCGGGGGAGACAACTACGAGCAGTACTTC. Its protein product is CASTPRGGDNYEQYF.